A selection of T cell receptor beta chains follows, all from one sample in a study of blood T cell repertoires in COVID-19. Assay used: immunoSEQ multiplex PCR; TCRdb lists only in-frame clones, some missing. The sample carries roughly 130,000 clones, around 83% recorded once. Input material: peripheral blood. These receptors were obtained from a man aged 35 to 55 with active or convalescent COVID-19. The CDR3 runs from the conserved cysteine through the conserved F or W. D genes are given only for firm matches. Clone size is stated in some rows and not others, as once, few, many or a class when expanded.

DNA | CDR3 | D | J | V | size
TGTGCCAGCTCATCGGACAGGGGGCAGGAAAAACTGTTTTTT | CASSSDRGQEKLFF | TRBD1 | TRBJ1-4 | TRBV18 | once
TGTGCCAGTAGTATAGAGCGGGGCCCTAATGAAAAACTGTTTTTT | CASSIERGPNEKLFF | - | TRBJ1-4 | TRBV19 | -
TGTGCCAGCAGCTTGGGATCGAGAGATACGCAGTATTTT | CASSLGSRDTQYF | - | TRBJ2-3 | TRBV5-4 | -
TGTGCCAGCAGCGCGACAGGGGGGTATATTCAGCCCCAGCATTTT | CASSATGGYIQPQHF | TRBD1 | TRBJ1-5 | TRBV5-5 | -
TGTGCCAGTAGTCGGAATTCACCCCTCCACTTT | CASSRNSPLHF | - | TRBJ1-6 | TRBV19 | few
TGTGCCAGCAGTTCCAATAGCAATCAGCCCCAGCATTTT | CASSSNSNQPQHF | - | TRBJ1-5 | TRBV6-2/TRBV6-3 | -
TGTGCCAGCAGCTCCAACGGGGGGGCGACCTACGAGCAGTACTTC | CASSSNGGATYEQYF | TRBD2 | TRBJ2-7 | TRBV5-4 | -
TGTGCCAGTAGACTAGCGGGGGGAACTCAGCTGTACTTC | CASRLAGGTQLYF | TRBD2 | TRBJ2-7 | TRBV19 | once
TGTGCCAGCAGTTACCGGACAGGGGGCAAGGGAAACACCATATATTTT | CASSYRTGGKGNTIYF | TRBD1 | TRBJ1-3 | TRBV6-5 | -
TGTGCCAGTAGTATAGTAGGACTAGAGGCAGATACGCAGTATTTT | CASSIVGLEADTQYF | TRBD2 | TRBJ2-3 | TRBV19 | -
TGTGCCAGCAGCCAAGAAGCGGGGGGCTCGAATGAGCAGTTCTTC | CASSQEAGGSNEQFF | TRBD2 | TRBJ2-1 | TRBV14 | -
TGTGCCAGCAGCCAAGTTCGGCTTCTCTGGGGGCTTCGGTCACCCCTCCACTTT | CASSQVRLLWGLRSPLHF | - | TRBJ1-6 | TRBV3-1/TRBV3-2 | -
TGCGCCAGCAGCCAAGAATGGCTAGCGGGGAGCACAGATACGCAGTATTTT | CASSQEWLAGSTDTQYF | TRBD2 | TRBJ2-3 | TRBV4-3 | -
TGTGCCAGCAGCGTAGATCCTAGCGGGGGGTCCTACGAGCAGTACTTC | CASSVDPSGGSYEQYF | TRBD2 | TRBJ2-7 | TRBV9 | -
TGTGCCAGCAGCCTCCGGGGGGACACAGATACGCAGTATTTT | CASSLRGDTDTQYF | TRBD2 | TRBJ2-3 | TRBV7-3 | -